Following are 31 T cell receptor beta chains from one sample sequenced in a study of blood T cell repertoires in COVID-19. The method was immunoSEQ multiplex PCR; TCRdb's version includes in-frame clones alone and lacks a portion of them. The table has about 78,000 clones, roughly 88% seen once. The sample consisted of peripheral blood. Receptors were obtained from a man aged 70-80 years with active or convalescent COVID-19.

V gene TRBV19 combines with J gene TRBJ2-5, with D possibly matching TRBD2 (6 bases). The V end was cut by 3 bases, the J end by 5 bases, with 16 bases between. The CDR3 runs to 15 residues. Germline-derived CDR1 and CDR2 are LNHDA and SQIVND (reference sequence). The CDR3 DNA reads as TGTGCCAGTAGTATTATCCCAGCTGGGGGGGAGACCCAGTACTTC. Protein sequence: CASSIIPAGGETQYF. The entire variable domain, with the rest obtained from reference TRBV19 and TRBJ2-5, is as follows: DGGITQSPKYLFRKEGQNVTLSCEQNLNHDAMYWYRQDPGQGLRLIYYSQIVNDFQKGDIAEGYSVSREKKESFPLTVTSAQKNPTAFYLCASSIIPAGGETQYFGPGTRLLVL.

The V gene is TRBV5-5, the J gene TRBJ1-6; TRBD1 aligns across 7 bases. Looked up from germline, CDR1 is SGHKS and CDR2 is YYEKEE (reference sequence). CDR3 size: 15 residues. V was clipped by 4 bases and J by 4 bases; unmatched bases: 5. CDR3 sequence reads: CASSREGAYNSPLHF. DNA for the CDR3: TGTGCCAGCAGCCGCGAGGGGGCTTATAATTCACCCCTCCACTTT.

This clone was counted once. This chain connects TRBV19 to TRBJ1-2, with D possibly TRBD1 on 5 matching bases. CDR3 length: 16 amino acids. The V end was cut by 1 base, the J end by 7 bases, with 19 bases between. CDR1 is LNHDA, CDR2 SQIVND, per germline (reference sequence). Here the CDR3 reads CASSIAWRDGRGGYTF. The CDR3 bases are TGTGCCAGTAGTATAGCTTGGCGGGACGGTCGTGGTGGCTACACCTTC. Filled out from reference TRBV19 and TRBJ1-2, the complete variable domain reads DGGITQSPKYLFRKEGQNVTLSCEQNLNHDAMYWYRQDPGQGLRLIYYSQIVNDFQKGDIAEGYSVSREKKESFPLTVTSAQKNPTAFYLCASSIAWRDGRGGYTFGSGTRLTVV.

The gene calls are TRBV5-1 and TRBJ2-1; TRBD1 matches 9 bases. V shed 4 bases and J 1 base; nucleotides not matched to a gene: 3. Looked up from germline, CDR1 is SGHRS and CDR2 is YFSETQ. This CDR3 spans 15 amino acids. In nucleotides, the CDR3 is TGCGCCAGCAGCCCGGGACAGGGATCCTACAATGAGCAGTTCTTC. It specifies CASSPGQGSYNEQFF.

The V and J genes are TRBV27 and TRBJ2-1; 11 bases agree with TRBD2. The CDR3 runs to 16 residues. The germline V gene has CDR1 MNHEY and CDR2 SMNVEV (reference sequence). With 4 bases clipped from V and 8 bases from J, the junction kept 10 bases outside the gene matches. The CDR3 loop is CASSSRPGLAGDEQFF. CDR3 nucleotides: TGTGCCAGCAGTTCCCGCCCTGGACTAGCGGGCGATGAGCAGTTCTTC.

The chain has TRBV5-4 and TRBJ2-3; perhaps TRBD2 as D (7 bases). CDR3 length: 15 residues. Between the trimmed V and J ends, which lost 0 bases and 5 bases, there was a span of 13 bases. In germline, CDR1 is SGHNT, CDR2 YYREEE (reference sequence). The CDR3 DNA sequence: TGTGCCAGCAGCTTGGAGGGGGGGGCGAGAGATACGCAGTATTTT. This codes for CASSLEGGARDTQYF.

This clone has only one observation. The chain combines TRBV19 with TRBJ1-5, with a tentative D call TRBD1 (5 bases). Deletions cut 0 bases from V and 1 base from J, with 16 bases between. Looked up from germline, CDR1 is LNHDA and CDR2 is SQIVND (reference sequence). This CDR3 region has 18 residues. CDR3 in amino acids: CASSIDGPGGGSNQPQHF. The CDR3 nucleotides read TGTGCCAGTAGTATAGATGGGCCGGGGGGTGGAAGCAATCAGCCCCAGCATTTT.

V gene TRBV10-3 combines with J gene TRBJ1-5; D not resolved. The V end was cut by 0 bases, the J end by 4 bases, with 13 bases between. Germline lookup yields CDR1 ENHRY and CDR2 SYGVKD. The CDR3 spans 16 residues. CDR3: CAISESGLIGNQPQHF. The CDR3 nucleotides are TGTGCCATCAGTGAGTCCGGATTAATCGGGAATCAGCCCCAGCATTTT.

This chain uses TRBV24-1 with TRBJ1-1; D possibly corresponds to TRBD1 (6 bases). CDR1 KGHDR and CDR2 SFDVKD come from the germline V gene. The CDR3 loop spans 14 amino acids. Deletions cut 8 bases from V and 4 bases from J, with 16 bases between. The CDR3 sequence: CATNGGRYGTEAFF. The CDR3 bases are TGTGCCACCAACGGGGGGCGATACGGCACTGAAGCTTTCTTT.

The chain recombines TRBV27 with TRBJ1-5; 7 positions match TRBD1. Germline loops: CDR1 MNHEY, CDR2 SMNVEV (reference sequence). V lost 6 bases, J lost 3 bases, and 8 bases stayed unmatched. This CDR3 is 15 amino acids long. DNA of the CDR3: TGTGCCAGCAGACCAGGGGGGCCTCTCAATCAGCCCCAGCATTTT. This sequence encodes CASRPGGPLNQPQHF.

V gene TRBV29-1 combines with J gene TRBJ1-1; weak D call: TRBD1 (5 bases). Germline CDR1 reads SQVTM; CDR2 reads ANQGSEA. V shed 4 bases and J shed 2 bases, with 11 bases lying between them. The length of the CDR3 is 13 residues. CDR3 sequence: CSVAQGGNTEAFF. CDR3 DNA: TGCAGCGTTGCCCAGGGCGGAAACACTGAAGCTTTCTTT.

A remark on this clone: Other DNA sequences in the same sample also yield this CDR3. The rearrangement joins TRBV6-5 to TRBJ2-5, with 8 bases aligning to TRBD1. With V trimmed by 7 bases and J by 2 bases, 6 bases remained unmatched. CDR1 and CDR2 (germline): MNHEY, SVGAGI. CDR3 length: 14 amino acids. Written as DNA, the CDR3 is TGTGCCAGCACCCCTTGGACAGGGCAAGAGACCCAGTACTTC. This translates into CASTPWTGQETQYF.

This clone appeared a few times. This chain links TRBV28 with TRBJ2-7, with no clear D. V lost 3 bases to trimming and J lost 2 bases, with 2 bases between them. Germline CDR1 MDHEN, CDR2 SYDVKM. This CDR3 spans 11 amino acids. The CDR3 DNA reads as TGTGCCAGCAGTTTCGCCTACGAGCAGTACTTC. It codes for CASSFAYEQYF.

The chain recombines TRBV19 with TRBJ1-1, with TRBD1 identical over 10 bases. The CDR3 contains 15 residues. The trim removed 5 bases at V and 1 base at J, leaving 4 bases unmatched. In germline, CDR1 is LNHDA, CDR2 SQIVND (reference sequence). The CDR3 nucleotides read TGTGCCAGTAGTCCGAGGACAGGGGGGAACACTGAAGCTTTCTTT. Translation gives CASSPRTGGNTEAFF.

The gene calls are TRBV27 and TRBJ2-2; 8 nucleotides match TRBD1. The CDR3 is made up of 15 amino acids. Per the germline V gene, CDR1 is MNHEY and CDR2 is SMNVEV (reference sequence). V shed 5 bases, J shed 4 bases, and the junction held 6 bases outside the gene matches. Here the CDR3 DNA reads TGTGCCAGCAGTCACGGACAGGGCGGCACCGGGGAGCTGTTTTTT. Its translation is CASSHGQGGTGELFF.

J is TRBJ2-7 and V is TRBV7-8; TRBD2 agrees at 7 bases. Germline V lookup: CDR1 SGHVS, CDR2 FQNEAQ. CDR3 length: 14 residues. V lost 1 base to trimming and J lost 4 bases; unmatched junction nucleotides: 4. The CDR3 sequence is CASSLGTRTYEQYF. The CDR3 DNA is TGTGCCAGCAGCTTAGGGACTAGAACGTACGAGCAGTACTTC.

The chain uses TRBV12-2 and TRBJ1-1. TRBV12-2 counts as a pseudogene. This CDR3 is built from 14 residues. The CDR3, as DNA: TGTGCAAGTCGAGTCGTTAGTGTAAGCACTGAAGCTTTCTTT. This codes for CASRVVSVSTEAFF.

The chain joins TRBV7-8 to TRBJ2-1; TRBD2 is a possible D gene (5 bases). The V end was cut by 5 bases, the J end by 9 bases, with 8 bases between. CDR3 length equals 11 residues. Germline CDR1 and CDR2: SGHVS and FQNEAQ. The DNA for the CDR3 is TGTGCCAGCAGCGTGGGAGTTGAGCAGTTCTTC. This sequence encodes CASSVGVEQFF.

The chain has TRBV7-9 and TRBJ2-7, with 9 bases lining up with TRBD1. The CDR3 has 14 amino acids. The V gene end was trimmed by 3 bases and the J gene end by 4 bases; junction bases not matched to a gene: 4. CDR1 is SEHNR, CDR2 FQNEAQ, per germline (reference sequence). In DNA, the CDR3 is TGTGCCAGCAGCTTGGACAGGGGAGGTTACGAGCAGTACTTC. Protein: CASSLDRGGYEQYF.

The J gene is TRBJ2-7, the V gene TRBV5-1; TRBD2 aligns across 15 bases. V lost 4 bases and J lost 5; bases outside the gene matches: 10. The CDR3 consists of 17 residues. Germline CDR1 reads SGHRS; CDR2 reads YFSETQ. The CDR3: CASSTGTSGRRFNEQYF. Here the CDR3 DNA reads TGCGCCAGCAGCACCGGGACTAGCGGGAGGCGTTTCAACGAGCAGTACTTC.

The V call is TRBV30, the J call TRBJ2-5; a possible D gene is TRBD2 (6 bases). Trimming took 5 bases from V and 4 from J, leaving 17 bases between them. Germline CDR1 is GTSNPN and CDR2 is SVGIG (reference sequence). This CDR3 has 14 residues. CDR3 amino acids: CAWGGPRRGETQYF. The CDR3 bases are TGTGCCTGGGGGGGACCCCGGAGGGGAGAGACCCAGTACTTC.

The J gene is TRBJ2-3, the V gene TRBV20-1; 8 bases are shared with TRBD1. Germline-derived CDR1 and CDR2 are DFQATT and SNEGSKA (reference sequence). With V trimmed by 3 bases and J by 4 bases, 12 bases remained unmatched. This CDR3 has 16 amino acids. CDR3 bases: TGCAGTGCTAGTATTACAGGGGGAATATATCCAGATACGCAGTATTTT. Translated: CSASITGGIYPDTQYF.

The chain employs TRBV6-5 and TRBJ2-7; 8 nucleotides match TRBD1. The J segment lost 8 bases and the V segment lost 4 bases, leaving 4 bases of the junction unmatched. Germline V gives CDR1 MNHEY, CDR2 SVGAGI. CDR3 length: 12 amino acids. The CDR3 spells CASSSGQGQQYF. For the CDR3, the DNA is TGTGCCAGCAGTTCCGGACAGGGACAGCAGTACTTC.

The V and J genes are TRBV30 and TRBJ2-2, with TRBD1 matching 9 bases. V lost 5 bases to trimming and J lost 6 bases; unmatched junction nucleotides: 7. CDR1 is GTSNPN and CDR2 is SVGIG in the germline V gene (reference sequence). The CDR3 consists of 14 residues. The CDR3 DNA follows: TGTGCCTGGGGAACAGGGGGCCCGCCCGGGGAGCTGTTTTTT. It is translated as CAWGTGGPPGELFF.

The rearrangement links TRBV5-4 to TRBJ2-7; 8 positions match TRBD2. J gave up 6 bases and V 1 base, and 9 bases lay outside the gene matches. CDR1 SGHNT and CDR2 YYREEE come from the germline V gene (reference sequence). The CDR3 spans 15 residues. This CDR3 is CASSLIGTGGLEQYF. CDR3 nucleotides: TGTGCCAGCAGCTTGATTGGGACGGGGGGGCTCGAGCAGTACTTC.

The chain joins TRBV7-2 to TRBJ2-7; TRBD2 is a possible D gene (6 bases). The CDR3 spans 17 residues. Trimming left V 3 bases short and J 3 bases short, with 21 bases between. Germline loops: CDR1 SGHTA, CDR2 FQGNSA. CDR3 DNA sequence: TGTGCCAGCAGCTTGTTTCCCCCGGCGGGAAAATTCTACGAGCAGTACTTC. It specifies CASSLFPPAGKFYEQYF.

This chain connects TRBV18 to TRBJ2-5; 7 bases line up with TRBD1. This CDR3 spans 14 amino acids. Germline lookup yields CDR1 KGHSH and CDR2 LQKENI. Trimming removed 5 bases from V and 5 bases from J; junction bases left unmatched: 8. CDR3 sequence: CASSALGTDETQYF. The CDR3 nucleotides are TGTGCCAGCTCAGCCCTTGGGACAGACGAGACCCAGTACTTC.

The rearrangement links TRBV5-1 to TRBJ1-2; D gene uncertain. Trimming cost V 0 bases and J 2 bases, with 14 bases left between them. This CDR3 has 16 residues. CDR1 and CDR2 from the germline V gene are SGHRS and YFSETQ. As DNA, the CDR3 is TGCGCCAGCAGCTTGGGTTACGCAGGTTCAAACTATGGCTACACCTTC. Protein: CASSLGYAGSNYGYTF.

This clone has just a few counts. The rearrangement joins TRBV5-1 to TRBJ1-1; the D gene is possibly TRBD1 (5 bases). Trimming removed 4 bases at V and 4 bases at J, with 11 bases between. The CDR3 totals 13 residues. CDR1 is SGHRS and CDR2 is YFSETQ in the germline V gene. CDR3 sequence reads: CASSQTVSTEAFF. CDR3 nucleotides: TGCGCCAGCAGCCAGACAGTATCCACTGAAGCTTTCTTT.

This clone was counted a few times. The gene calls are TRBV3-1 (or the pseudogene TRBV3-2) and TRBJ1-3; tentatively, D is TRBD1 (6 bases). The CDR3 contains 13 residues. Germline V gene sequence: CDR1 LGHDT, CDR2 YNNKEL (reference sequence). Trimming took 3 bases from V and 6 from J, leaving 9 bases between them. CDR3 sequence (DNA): TGTGCCAGCAGCCACAGGGGCGAAAACACCATATATTTT. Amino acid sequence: CASSHRGENTIYF.

CDR3 DNA: TGTGCCCCACCGACGGAGACAGCCAATTACGAGCAGTACTTC. Amino acid sequence: CAPPTETANYEQYF. The chain is built from TRBV10-3 and TRBJ2-7; D may be TRBD1 (5 bases). The CDR3 extends over 14 amino acids. Germline assignment: CDR1 ENHRY and CDR2 SYGVKD. The V and J ends lost 11 bases and 4 bases respectively, with 21 bases between them.